These 5 T cell receptor beta chains were all obtained from the same sample, sequenced in a study of T cell repertoires in cytomegalovirus infection. Antigen specificity for these receptors is unknown. TCRdb redid the calling of the reads with MiXCR, one entry per CDR3 protein. The repertoire holds approximately 340,000 distinct CDR3 sequences, with about 28% as singletons. The sample here was cultured PBMCs, taken from culture after CMV antigen stimulation. These receptors all come from a human donor in good health (CMV status not recorded). Some clones in this sample may be carry-over from other donors' samples.

This clonotype was counted a few times. V is TRBV18 and J is TRBJ1-5, with D unclear. Trimming took 1 base from V and 5 from J, leaving 6 bases between them. Germline V lookup: CDR1 KGHSH, CDR2 LQKENI. This CDR3 has 13 amino acids. The CDR3 bases are TGTGCCAGCTCACCACATGTGGATCAGCCCCAGCATTTT. It codes for CASSPHVDQPQHF.

This clonotype was observed a few times. J is TRBJ2-7 and V is TRBV12-3 or TRBV12-4, with D possibly being TRBD1 (7 bases). The germline V and J ends were trimmed by 6 bases and 0 bases, with 15 bases remaining between them. The CDR3 extends over 15 amino acids. The CDR3 nucleotides read TGTGCCAGCAGGGTGGGACAGACTAGCTCCTACGAGCAGTACTTC. It codes for CASRVGQTSSYEQYF.

The V gene is TRBV10-3, the J gene TRBJ2-4; tentative D call: TRBD2 (6 bases). The CDR3 sequence is 15 residues long. Trimming removed 0 bases at V and 0 bases at J, with 6 bases between. CDR1 is ENHRY, CDR2 SYGVKD, per germline. CDR3 sequence: CAISESGGAKNIQYF. CDR3 in DNA: TGTGCCATCAGTGAGTCGGGAGGAGCCAAAAACATTCAGTACTTC.

CDR3 protein: CASSLMTSGGADTQYF. The CDR3 bases are TGTGCCAGCAGCTTAATGACTAGCGGGGGGGCAGATACGCAGTATTTT. The gene calls are TRBV11-2 and TRBJ2-3, with TRBD2 matching over 14 bases. After removal of 2 bases from V and 4 bases from J, the junction contained 2 bases not matched to a gene. This CDR3 is built from 16 residues. Germline CDR1 and CDR2: SGHAT and FQNNGV.

The J gene is TRBJ2-1, the V gene TRBV6-6; 11 positions agree with TRBD2. V gave up 5 bases and J gave up 2 bases; unmatched junction bases: 8. Per germline, CDR1 MNHNY and CDR2 SVGAGI (reference sequence). The length of the CDR3 is 17 residues. The CDR3 sequence is CASSAVLAGGPYNEQFF. The DNA for the CDR3 is TGTGCCAGCAGTGCAGTTCTAGCGGGAGGCCCCTACAATGAGCAGTTCTTC.